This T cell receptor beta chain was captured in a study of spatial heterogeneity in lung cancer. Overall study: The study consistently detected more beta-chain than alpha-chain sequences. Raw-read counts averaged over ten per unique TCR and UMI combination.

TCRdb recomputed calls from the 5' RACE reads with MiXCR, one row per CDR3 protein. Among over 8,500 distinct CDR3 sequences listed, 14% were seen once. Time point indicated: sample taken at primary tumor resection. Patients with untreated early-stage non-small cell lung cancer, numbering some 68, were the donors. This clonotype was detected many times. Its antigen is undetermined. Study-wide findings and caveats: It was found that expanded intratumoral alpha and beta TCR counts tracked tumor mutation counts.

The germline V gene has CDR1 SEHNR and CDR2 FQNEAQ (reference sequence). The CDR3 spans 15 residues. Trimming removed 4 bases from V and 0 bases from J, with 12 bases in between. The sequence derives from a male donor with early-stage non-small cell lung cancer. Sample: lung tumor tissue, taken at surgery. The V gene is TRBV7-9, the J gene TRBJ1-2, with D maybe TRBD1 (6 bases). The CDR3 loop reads CASSYAGAANYGYTF. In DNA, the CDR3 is TGTGCCAGCAGCTACGCAGGGGCTGCTAACTATGGCTACACCTTC.